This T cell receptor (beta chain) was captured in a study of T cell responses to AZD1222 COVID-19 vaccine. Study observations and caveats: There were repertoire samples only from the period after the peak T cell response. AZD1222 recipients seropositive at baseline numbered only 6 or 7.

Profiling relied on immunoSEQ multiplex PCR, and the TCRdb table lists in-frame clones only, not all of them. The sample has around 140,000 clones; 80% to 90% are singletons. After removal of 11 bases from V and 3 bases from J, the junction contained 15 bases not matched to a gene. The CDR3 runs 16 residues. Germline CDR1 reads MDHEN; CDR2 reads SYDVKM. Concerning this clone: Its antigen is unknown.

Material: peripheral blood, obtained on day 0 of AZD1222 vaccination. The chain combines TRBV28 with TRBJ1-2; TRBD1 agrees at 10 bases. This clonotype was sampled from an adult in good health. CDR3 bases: TGTGCCGCCCGCCCGGGACAGGGGTATCGACACTATGGCTACACCTTC. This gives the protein CAARPGQGYRHYGYTF.